This entry concerns a single TCR beta chain. Its antigen is as yet unknown. This entry belongs to a study of shared clonotypes between healthy human individuals. Clones were read by immunoSEQ multiplex PCR, and TCRdb kept only the in-frame ones, dropping some. The sample has 1.4 million or so clones, approximately 98.5% seen once. Study observations and caveats: The generation probabilities recorded for non-shared clonotypes fell below those of clonotypes shared by all four donors.

The CDR3 is made up of 13 amino acids. V dropped 4 bases and J dropped 1 base, with 8 bases sitting between them. CDR1 and CDR2 from the germline V gene are SEHNR and FQNEAQ (reference sequence). The material sequenced was naive CD4+ T cells sorted from blood. Subset given: CD45RA+ positively selected. The receptor was derived from a man between 25 and 39 years old in good health. The chain employs TRBV7-9 and TRBJ2-7; no clear D gene. The CDR3 protein is CASSSLQSYEQYF. The CDR3 DNA sequence: TGTGCCAGCAGCTCCCTGCAGTCCTACGAGCAGTACTTC.